The 7 T cell receptor beta chains given below trace back to one sample, sequenced in a study of shared clonotypes between healthy human individuals. Naive CD8 cells comprised CD45RO-negative, CCR7-positively selected cells, excluding terminally differentiated effector memory CD45RA+ cells. Produced via immunoSEQ multiplex PCR; TCRdb's table is partial and in-frame only. The sample consists of about 2.1 million clones, over 85% of them appearing once. Sequencing was done on a sample of naive CD8+ T cells from PBMCs. The receptors come from a man aged 18 to 35 in good health. Some clones in this sample may be carry-over from other donors' samples.

The J gene is TRBJ2-7, the V gene TRBV19; 11 nucleotides agree with TRBD2. V was pared by 8 bases and J by 3 bases, with 6 bases of the junction left unmatched. The germline V gene encodes CDR1 LNHDA and CDR2 SQIVND (reference sequence). The CDR3 is 14 residues long. CDR3 bases: TGTGCCAGTTCCCGACTAGCGGGATTCTACGAGCAGTACTTC. It translates to CASSRLAGFYEQYF.

In this sample, this clone turned up once. This chain links TRBV25-1 with TRBJ2-3; 7 nucleotides match TRBD2. The CDR3 consists of 16 residues. CDR1 MGHDK and CDR2 SYGVNS come from the germline V gene. Losses at the gene ends were 5 bases for V and 2 bases for J; bases not matched to a gene: 10. For the CDR3, the DNA is TGTGCCAGCAGTCTAATAGGGCTAGCGGCCACAGATACGCAGTATTTT. Encoded protein: CASSLIGLAATDTQYF.

The chain recombines TRBV9 with TRBJ2-1; TRBD2 matches at 10 bases. J was trimmed by 4 bases and V by 2 bases; bases with no gene match: 6. The CDR3 has 16 residues. The V gene's germline CDR1 is SGDLS and CDR2 YYNGEE. The CDR3 region is CASSVPGTSAYNEQFF. The CDR3, as DNA: TGTGCCAGCAGCGTCCCCGGGACTAGCGCGTACAATGAGCAGTTCTTC.

The rearrangement joins TRBV18 to TRBJ2-6; 12 nucleotides line up with TRBD1. Germline CDR1 KGHSH, CDR2 LQKENI. The CDR3 is 20 residues long. The V gene end was trimmed by 8 bases and the J gene end by 7 bases; junction bases not matched to a gene: 21. CDR3 sequence (DNA): TGTGCCAGCACTCACCGTTATCGGGACAGGGGGCAGTTAGGTGCCAACGTCCTGACTTTC. Translated, it gives CASTHRYRDRGQLGANVLTF.

The rearrangement joins TRBV6-6 to TRBJ2-1, with a possible D match to TRBD2 (6 bases). Germline loops: CDR1 MNHNY, CDR2 SVGAGI (reference sequence). V gave up 1 base and J gave up 9 bases, with 19 bases separating them. The CDR3 is 16 residues long. The CDR3 here is CASSYYGRDGDGEQFF. CDR3 sequence (DNA): TGTGCCAGCAGTTACTATGGGCGGGACGGCGATGGTGAGCAGTTCTTC.

The chain recombines TRBV7-9 with TRBJ2-3; TRBD2 agrees at 12 bases. V lost 0 bases, J lost 11 bases, and 6 bases stayed unmatched. This CDR3 is built from 15 residues. Per the germline V gene, CDR1 is SEHNR and CDR2 is FQNEAQ (reference sequence). CDR3 sequence (DNA): TGTGCCAGCAGCTTAGCATCCCTAGCGGGAGGGCTGCAGTATTTT. Protein: CASSLASLAGGLQYF.

The chain combines TRBV28 with TRBJ2-1; 7 nucleotides line up with TRBD1. The germline CDR1 and CDR2 sequences are MDHEN and SYDVKM. The CDR3 extends over 15 amino acids. Losses at the gene ends were 4 bases for V and 2 bases for J; bases not matched to a gene: 5. The CDR3 DNA is TGTGCCAGCAGTTCTCCGGACAGGACCTACAATGAGCAGTTCTTC. It yields the protein CASSSPDRTYNEQFF.